The rows below give T cell receptor beta chains drawn from one sample of a study of CD8 T cells in ankylosing spondylitis. MiXCR, applied by TCRdb to the 5' RACE reads, yields one record per CDR3 protein. Among around 160,000 distinct CDR3 sequences, 11% were seen once, and the ten largest hold around 29%. The sample taken for sequencing was blood, either unsorted or a sorted T cell fraction (not recorded which). These receptors came from a male donor with ankylosing spondylitis or in good health (not recorded which). Each CDR3 is given with its conserved first and last residue. The D gene is left open where the match is weak. Rows may omit the clone size; those that give it use once, few, many or a size class.

J gene: TRBJ2-1
D gene: .
V gene: TRBV5-1
clone size: many
CDR3 protein: CASSLGTFSYNEQFF
CDR3 DNA: TGCGCCAGCAGCCTTGGTACCTTCAGTTACAATGAGCAGTTCTTC

J gene: TRBJ2-3
D gene: .
V gene: TRBV5-1
clone size: many
CDR3 protein: CASSRRGENPTDTQYF
CDR3 DNA: TGCGCCAGCAGCCGCCGCGGGGAGAATCCCACAGATACGCAGTATTTT

J gene: TRBJ1-2
D gene: .
V gene: TRBV7-2
clone size: .
CDR3 protein: CASSLDPVSYTF
CDR3 DNA: TGTGCCAGCAGCTTAGATCCAGTGAGCTACACCTTC

J gene: TRBJ2-3
D gene: .
V gene: TRBV12-3/TRBV12-4
clone size: many
CDR3 protein: CASSPRLADTQYF
CDR3 DNA: TGTGCCAGCAGTCCCCGACTGGCAGATACGCAGTATTTT

J gene: TRBJ1-1
D gene: TRBD1
V gene: TRBV7-8
clone size: many
CDR3 protein: CASSPGGQLNTEAFF
CDR3 DNA: TGTGCCAGCAGCCCCGGGGGACAGCTGAACACTGAAGCTTTCTTT

J gene: TRBJ2-1
D gene: .
V gene: TRBV15
clone size: few
CDR3 protein: CATSRGPSRYGSNEQFF
CDR3 DNA: TGTGCCACCAGCAGAGGGCCTAGCAGGTATGGCTCTAATGAGCAGTTCTTC

J gene: TRBJ1-2
D gene: .
V gene: TRBV5-1
clone size: many
CDR3 protein: CASRLNLEGGYGYTF
CDR3 DNA: TGCGCCAGCAGACTGAACCTTGAGGGGGGATATGGCTACACCTTC

J gene: TRBJ2-2
D gene: .
V gene: TRBV15
clone size: many
CDR3 protein: CATSRIDFEAGELFF
CDR3 DNA: TGTGCCACCAGCAGGATAGATTTTGAAGCCGGGGAGCTGTTTTTT

J gene: TRBJ1-2
D gene: TRBD1
V gene: TRBV27
clone size: .
CDR3 protein: CASSSGQGDYGYTF
CDR3 DNA: TGTGCCAGCAGTTCGGGACAGGGAGACTATGGCTACACCTTC

J gene: TRBJ1-1
D gene: .
V gene: TRBV6-5
clone size: many
CDR3 protein: CASMGLSEAFF
CDR3 DNA: TGTGCCAGCATGGGATTGAGTGAAGCTTTCTTT

J gene: TRBJ2-5
D gene: TRBD1
V gene: TRBV7-8
clone size: few
CDR3 protein: CASSVVGGAKETQYF
CDR3 DNA: TGTGCCAGCAGCGTTGTAGGGGGCGCGAAAGAGACCCAGTACTTC

J gene: TRBJ2-2
D gene: .
V gene: TRBV5-1
clone size: few
CDR3 protein: CASSSDGGTGELFF
CDR3 DNA: TGCGCCAGCAGTTCGGACGGTGGGACCGGGGAGCTGTTTTTT

J gene: TRBJ2-7
D gene: TRBD1
V gene: TRBV20-1
clone size: many
CDR3 protein: CSAEPATGGSYEQYF
CDR3 DNA: TGCAGTGCCGAGCCCGCGACAGGGGGCTCCTACGAGCAGTACTTC

J gene: TRBJ2-2
D gene: TRBD2
V gene: TRBV5-1
clone size: few
CDR3 protein: CASSWGTSGNIGELFF
CDR3 DNA: TGCGCCAGCAGCTGGGGGACTAGCGGGAACATCGGGGAGCTGTTTTTT

J gene: TRBJ2-5
D gene: TRBD1
V gene: TRBV20-1
clone size: .
CDR3 protein: CSARDLRTGAETQYF
CDR3 DNA: TGCAGTGCTAGAGACCTCAGAACAGGGGCAGAGACCCAGTACTTC

J gene: TRBJ1-1
D gene: .
V gene: TRBV20-1
clone size: many
CDR3 protein: CSAPARGNTEAFF
CDR3 DNA: TGCAGTGCTCCAGCGCGTGGTAACACTGAAGCTTTCTTT

J gene: TRBJ1-5
D gene: .
V gene: TRBV2
clone size: few
CDR3 protein: CASQRDTGRQPQHF
CDR3 DNA: TGTGCCAGCCAACGGGACACCGGGCGGCAGCCCCAGCATTTT

J gene: TRBJ1-5
D gene: .
V gene: TRBV9
clone size: many
CDR3 protein: CASSVAGYNQPQHF
CDR3 DNA: TGTGCCAGCAGCGTAGCTGGGTACAATCAGCCCCAGCATTTT

J gene: TRBJ2-7
D gene: TRBD1
V gene: TRBV6-5
clone size: .
CDR3 protein: CASSYGQGGYEQYF
CDR3 DNA: TGTGCCAGCAGTTACGGACAGGGGGGCTACGAGCAGTACTTC

J gene: TRBJ2-2
D gene: TRBD2
V gene: TRBV9
clone size: many
CDR3 protein: CASSSRSAAGGTGELFF
CDR3 DNA: TGTGCCAGCAGCTCCAGGAGCGCAGCGGGGGGCACCGGGGAGCTGTTTTTT

J gene: TRBJ1-2
D gene: TRBD1
V gene: TRBV10-3
clone size: .
CDR3 protein: CAIRPTGDSDGYTF
CDR3 DNA: TGTGCCATCAGGCCGACAGGGGACAGTGATGGCTACACCTTC

J gene: TRBJ2-2
D gene: TRBD2
V gene: TRBV7-6
clone size: .
CDR3 protein: CASSLEGTSSANTGELFF
CDR3 DNA: TGTGCCAGCAGCTTAGAGGGGACTAGCAGCGCGAACACCGGGGAGCTGTTTTTT

J gene: TRBJ1-2
D gene: .
V gene: TRBV12-3/TRBV12-4
clone size: many
CDR3 protein: CASSLSGLTDGYTF
CDR3 DNA: TGTGCCAGCAGTTTAAGTGGACTCACTGATGGCTACACCTTC

J gene: TRBJ2-5
D gene: TRBD1
V gene: TRBV3-1
clone size: many
CDR3 protein: CASSLRTGKETQYF
CDR3 DNA: TGTGCCAGCAGCTTACGGACAGGGAAAGAGACCCAGTACTTC

J gene: TRBJ1-3
D gene: TRBD1
V gene: TRBV11-2
clone size: .
CDR3 protein: CASSTGQGLPGNTIYF
CDR3 DNA: TGTGCCAGCAGTACGGGACAGGGGCTCCCTGGAAACACCATATATTTT

J gene: TRBJ1-1
D gene: .
V gene: TRBV6-1
clone size: many
CDR3 protein: CASSRDETGDMNTEAFF
CDR3 DNA: TGTGCCAGCAGTCGAGACGAGACAGGAGACATGAACACTGAAGCTTTCTTT

J gene: TRBJ2-3
D gene: .
V gene: TRBV11-2
clone size: .
CDR3 protein: CTSSFVPGPTTRGDTQYF
CDR3 DNA: TGTACCAGCAGCTTCGTTCCGGGACCGACTACCAGGGGAGATACGCAGTATTTT

J gene: TRBJ2-7
D gene: .
V gene: TRBV9
clone size: few
CDR3 protein: CASSRTSYEQYF
CDR3 DNA: TGTGCCAGCAGTCGGACGTCCTACGAGCAGTACTTC

J gene: TRBJ2-3
D gene: TRBD2
V gene: TRBV11-1
clone size: few
CDR3 protein: CASSPTLLTSGRVDTQYF
CDR3 DNA: TGTGCCAGCAGCCCTACCTTGTTGACTAGCGGGAGGGTAGATACGCAGTATTTT

J gene: TRBJ2-1
D gene: .
V gene: TRBV6-1
clone size: many
CDR3 protein: CATETTDLNEQFF
CDR3 DNA: TGTGCCACCGAGACTACAGACCTTAATGAGCAGTTCTTC

J gene: TRBJ1-1
D gene: .
V gene: TRBV6-4
clone size: .
CDR3 protein: CASKGTKNTEAFF
CDR3 DNA: TGTGCCAGCAAGGGGACGAAGAACACTGAAGCTTTCTTT

J gene: TRBJ1-1
D gene: TRBD1
V gene: TRBV9
clone size: many
CDR3 protein: CASSFDRGTEAFF
CDR3 DNA: TGTGCCAGCAGCTTTGACAGGGGCACTGAAGCTTTCTTT

J gene: TRBJ2-7
D gene: TRBD2
V gene: TRBV12-3/TRBV12-4
clone size: .
CDR3 protein: CASSSSGSSYEQYF
CDR3 DNA: TGTGCCAGCAGCTCTAGCGGGAGCTCCTACGAGCAGTACTTC

J gene: TRBJ2-3
D gene: TRBD2
V gene: TRBV11-2
clone size: .
CDR3 protein: CASSLMASGGATDTQYF
CDR3 DNA: TGTGCCAGCAGCTTAATGGCTAGCGGGGGGGCCACAGATACGCAGTATTTT

J gene: TRBJ2-3
D gene: TRBD2
V gene: TRBV5-1
clone size: many
CDR3 protein: CATSPLAASTDTQYF
CDR3 DNA: TGCGCCACCTCGCCACTAGCGGCTAGCACAGATACGCAGTATTTT

J gene: TRBJ2-2
D gene: .
V gene: TRBV11-2
clone size: .
CDR3 protein: CASRQWSLATGELFF
CDR3 DNA: TGTGCCAGCAGGCAGTGGAGCCTAGCTACCGGGGAGCTGTTTTTT

J gene: TRBJ2-3
D gene: TRBD2
V gene: TRBV20-1
clone size: few
CDR3 protein: CSAEFPSGGGGDTQYF
CDR3 DNA: TGCAGTGCGGAGTTTCCAAGCGGGGGAGGAGGGGATACGCAGTATTTT

J gene: TRBJ1-5
D gene: .
V gene: TRBV12-3/TRBV12-4
clone size: .
CDR3 protein: CASSSETGNQPQHF
CDR3 DNA: TGTGCCAGCAGTTCAGAGACAGGTAATCAGCCCCAGCATTTT

J gene: TRBJ1-5
D gene: TRBD1
V gene: TRBV5-1
clone size: many
CDR3 protein: CASTPSPRGQGNQPQHF
CDR3 DNA: TGCGCCAGCACCCCATCACCCAGAGGACAGGGCAATCAGCCCCAGCATTTT

J gene: TRBJ1-5
D gene: .
V gene: TRBV6-2/TRBV6-3
clone size: few
CDR3 protein: CASGRGGGQPQHF
CDR3 DNA: TGTGCCAGCGGAAGGGGAGGTGGTCAGCCCCAGCATTTT

J gene: TRBJ1-5
D gene: TRBD1
V gene: TRBV12-3/TRBV12-4
clone size: many
CDR3 protein: CASSPPGQAGQPQHF
CDR3 DNA: TGTGCCAGCAGTCCTCCCGGACAGGCGGGACAGCCCCAGCATTTT

J gene: TRBJ1-6
D gene: TRBD1
V gene: TRBV29-1
clone size: .
CDR3 protein: CSVGVDRDSPLHF
CDR3 DNA: TGCAGCGTTGGTGTAGACAGGGATTCACCCCTCCACTTT

J gene: TRBJ2-7
D gene: .
V gene: TRBV2
clone size: .
CDR3 protein: CASSELGRSYEQYF
CDR3 DNA: TGTGCCAGCAGTGAACTCGGCCGCTCCTACGAGCAGTACTTC

J gene: TRBJ2-5
D gene: .
V gene: TRBV7-2
clone size: .
CDR3 protein: CASSFRGGAGQETQYF
CDR3 DNA: TGTGCCAGCAGTTTTAGGGGGGGCGCTGGCCAAGAGACCCAGTACTTC

J gene: TRBJ2-7
D gene: .
V gene: TRBV6-6
clone size: many
CDR3 protein: CASSRPGGHEQYF
CDR3 DNA: TGTGCCAGCAGTCGCCCGGGGGGCCACGAGCAGTACTTC

J gene: TRBJ2-7
D gene: .
V gene: TRBV7-6
clone size: many
CDR3 protein: CASSPGARFSYEQYF
CDR3 DNA: TGTGCCAGCAGCCCAGGAGCCAGGTTCTCCTACGAGCAGTACTTC

J gene: TRBJ1-1
D gene: .
V gene: TRBV7-8
clone size: many
CDR3 protein: CASSLELGGTEAFF
CDR3 DNA: TGTGCCAGCAGCTTAGAGCTGGGTGGGACTGAAGCTTTCTTT

J gene: TRBJ1-2
D gene: .
V gene: TRBV12-3/TRBV12-4
clone size: many
CDR3 protein: CASSFRGINYGYTF
CDR3 DNA: TGTGCCAGCAGTTTTAGGGGAATTAACTATGGCTACACCTTC

J gene: TRBJ2-5
D gene: TRBD2
V gene: TRBV27
clone size: many
CDR3 protein: CASSFRGGFQETQYF
CDR3 DNA: TGTGCCAGCAGTTTCCGGGGGGGTTTCCAAGAGACCCAGTACTTC

J gene: TRBJ2-7
D gene: TRBD2
V gene: TRBV14
clone size: many
CDR3 protein: CASSPHVSGSTYEQYF
CDR3 DNA: TGTGCCAGCAGCCCGCATGTTAGCGGGAGTACCTACGAGCAGTACTTC

J gene: TRBJ2-4
D gene: TRBD2
V gene: TRBV6-1
clone size: many
CDR3 protein: CASSRPVSGGANIQYF
CDR3 DNA: TGTGCCAGCAGTCGCCCCGTCAGCGGGGGGGCCAACATTCAGTACTTC

J gene: TRBJ1-1
D gene: TRBD1
V gene: TRBV7-2
clone size: .
CDR3 protein: CAPGGPFSTEAFF
CDR3 DNA: TGTGCCCCAGGGGGGCCTTTTAGCACTGAAGCTTTCTTT

J gene: TRBJ2-3
D gene: TRBD1
V gene: TRBV5-1
clone size: .
CDR3 protein: CASSLTNRGITDTQYF
CDR3 DNA: TGCGCCAGCAGCTTAACCAACAGGGGTATCACAGATACGCAGTATTTT

J gene: TRBJ2-2
D gene: .
V gene: TRBV28
clone size: many
CDR3 protein: CASIGIRASHTGELFF
CDR3 DNA: TGTGCCAGCATCGGAATAAGGGCTAGCCACACCGGGGAGCTGTTTTTT

J gene: TRBJ2-5
D gene: TRBD2
V gene: TRBV20-1
clone size: many
CDR3 protein: CSAIPSSGKGETQYF
CDR3 DNA: TGCAGTGCTATCCCGTCTAGCGGGAAAGGGGAGACCCAGTACTTC

J gene: TRBJ2-7
D gene: TRBD1
V gene: TRBV24-1
clone size: few
CDR3 protein: CATSDVRDRAYEQYF
CDR3 DNA: TGTGCCACCAGTGATGTACGGGACAGAGCCTACGAGCAGTACTTC